The text below deals with one T cell receptor beta chain. No antigen is known for it. At one of its ends the junction is not consistent with the germline gene, which may arise from a read error. These data are taken from a study of cytomegalovirus exposure and HLA in healthy donors. Whole-study results and caveats: The authors listed 150 to 200 TCR beta chains as cytomegalovirus-associated.

Researchers ran the PCR with 60 Vbeta and 13 Jbeta primers. In the original processing: Counted up in a later analysis, unique TCR beta chains came to some 75 million, with about 10 million shared. The repertoire was sequenced with immunoSEQ multiplex PCR; TCRdb's copy has only in-frame clones and lacks some. V and J calls and clone size are copied from that table; D and trimming were computed from the DNA. The table lists about 200,000 clones, about 79% of them singletons. The CDR3 is made up of 15 amino acids. Germline V gene lookup returns CDR1 SSHAT and CDR2 FNYEAQ (reference sequence). Healthy bone marrow donors supplied every sample.

Sequenced material: PBMCs. V usage is TRBV7-7 and J usage is TRBJ2-5; TRBD2 matches at 8 bases. The clonotype was recovered from a boy aged 2 to 9 in good health and CMV-seronegative. This CDR3 is CASSLGGGNQETQYF. The CDR3, as DNA: TGTGCTAGCAGCTTAGGCGGGGGGAACCAAGAGACCCAGTACTTC.